These 21 T cell receptor beta chains share one sample of origin, sequenced in a study of blood T cell repertoires in COVID-19. Sequenced by immunoSEQ multiplex PCR; TCRdb stores in-frame clones only, minus some. The table has about 220,000 clones, more than 65% seen once. Sequenced sample: peripheral blood. These receptors were obtained from a woman at least 80 years old with acute or convalescent COVID-19.

The V call is TRBV7-2, the J call TRBJ1-6; no clear D gene. Germline-derived CDR1 and CDR2 are SGHTA and FQGNSA. Trimming stripped 1 base from V and 3 bases from J, with 10 bases between. The CDR3 covers 16 residues. Written as DNA, the CDR3 is TGTGCCAGCAGCTTAGTCGCAGATCGCTATAATTCACCCCTCCACTTT. Amino acid sequence: CASSLVADRYNSPLHF.

Notes on this clone: Other DNA sequences within the sample encode an identical CDR3. This chain connects TRBV27 to TRBJ1-2; no clear D. The germline V and J ends were trimmed by 2 bases and 6 bases, with 10 bases remaining between them. This CDR3 is 13 amino acids long. CDR1 is MNHEY, CDR2 SMNVEV, per germline (reference sequence). The CDR3 spells CASSLRGSNGYTF. CDR3 DNA sequence: TGTGCCAGCAGTTTACGGGGAAGCAATGGCTACACCTTC.

In regard to this clone: The DNA is omitted, as the CDR3 cannot be located on it reliably, and the CDR3 follows TCRdb's listing. The rearrangement links TRBV9 to TRBJ2-5; the table gives TRBD1 as D, unverified against the DNA. CDR1 and CDR2 (germline): SGDLS, YYNGEE. The CDR3 contains 14 residues when both ends are counted. The CDR3 spells CASSFGPGGETQYF.

The J gene is TRBJ1-1, the V gene TRBV11-2; the D gene is possibly TRBD1 (6 bases). The CDR3 has 13 amino acids. Germline CDR1 SGHAT, CDR2 FQNNGV. The V and J ends lost 0 bases and 8 bases respectively, with 10 bases between them. CDR3 DNA: TGTGCCAGCAGCTTAGAGAGGGGGATGGAAGCTTTCTTT. It specifies CASSLERGMEAFF.

The chain employs TRBV7-3 and TRBJ2-7; 7 nucleotides align to TRBD2. This CDR3 contains 13 residues. Per the germline V gene, CDR1 is SGHTA and CDR2 is FQGTGA. Germline trimming cut 8 bases from V and 4 bases from J; bases unmatched to any gene: 8. This CDR3 is CASSPNGGYEQYF. DNA for the CDR3: TGTGCCAGCTCTCCCAACGGGGGGTACGAGCAGTACTTC.

The V and J genes are TRBV14 and TRBJ1-6; TRBD1 is a possible D gene (5 bases). Trimming took 4 bases from V and 6 from J, leaving 19 bases between them. CDR3 size: 17 residues. From germline, CDR1 is SGHDN and CDR2 FVKESK. The CDR3 DNA reads as TGTGCCAGCAGCCGCGGACAACGACCGAGATTTAATTCACCCCTCCACTTT. This translates into CASSRGQRPRFNSPLHF.

The chain uses TRBV11-3 and TRBJ2-1, with 14 bases aligning to TRBD2. The CDR3 spans 17 residues. Trimming cost V 5 bases and J 2 bases; bases outside gene matches: 5. Germline V gives CDR1 SGHNT, CDR2 YENEEA. In nucleotides, the CDR3 is TGTGCCAGCAGCGGGGGGACTAGCGGGGGTCCCTACAATGAGCAGTTCTTC. Translation gives CASSGGTSGGPYNEQFF.

V usage is TRBV15 and J usage is TRBJ2-3; the D gene is possibly TRBD2 (6 bases). CDR1 and CDR2 (germline): LNHNV, YYDKDF (reference sequence). The CDR3 contains 15 residues. Deletions cut 6 bases from V and 4 bases from J, with 17 bases between. CDR3 loop: CATRNPTEGSDTQYF. DNA for the CDR3: TGTGCCACCAGAAACCCCACGGAGGGTTCAGATACGCAGTATTTT.

This clone was seen a few times. The J gene is TRBJ2-2, the V gene TRBV11-3; maybe TRBD1 (5 bases). V lost 0 bases and J lost 6, with 17 bases in between. Germline CDR1 is SGHNT and CDR2 is YENEEA. CDR3 size: 17 residues. The DNA of the CDR3 is TGTGCCAGCAGCTTAGATCCTGGGGCGGTAGATGCCGGGGAGCTGTTTTTT. It translates to CASSLDPGAVDAGELFF.

In nucleotides, the CDR3 is TGTGCCTGGTCGGACAAAAGTTTAGTGTTAAACAATGAGCAGTTCTTC. As protein: CAWSDKSLVLNNEQFF. The V gene is TRBV30, the J gene TRBJ2-1; TRBD1 might be the D (5 bases). The CDR3 covers 16 residues. Germline CDR1 reads GTSNPN; CDR2 reads SVGIG (reference sequence). V was pared by 5 bases and J by 5 bases, with 22 bases between.

This clone was observed a few times. This rearrangement joins TRBV19 to TRBJ1-1; D gene uncertain. Trimming left V 5 bases short and J 7 bases short, with 14 bases between. The CDR3 loop spans 13 amino acids. Looked up from germline, CDR1 is LNHDA and CDR2 is SQIVND (reference sequence). The CDR3 sequence is CASSPGMSIEAFF. The CDR3 bases are TGTGCCAGTAGTCCGGGGATGTCCATTGAAGCTTTCTTT.

The genes are TRBV5-1 and TRBJ2-4, with D unclear. Germline V gene data show CDR1 as SGHRS and CDR2 as YFSETQ. This CDR3 spans 15 amino acids. The V end lost 4 bases, the J end lost 0 bases, and 11 bases lay between the germline ends. The DNA for the CDR3 is TGCGCCAGCAGCCTTAACCCACTAGCCAAAAACATTCAGTACTTC. Protein: CASSLNPLAKNIQYF. The variable domain in full, with the rest retrieved from reference TRBV5-1 and TRBJ2-4, is KAGVTQTPRYLIKTRGQQVTLSCSPISGHRSVSWYQQTPGQGLQFLFEYFSETQRNKGNFPGRFSGRQFSNSRSEMNVSTLELGDSALYLCASSLNPLAKNIQYFGAGTRLSVL.

V is TRBV3-1 (or the pseudogene TRBV3-2) and J is TRBJ1-5, with a tentative D call TRBD1 (6 bases). Germline lookup yields CDR1 LGHDT and CDR2 YNNKEL (reference sequence). V was trimmed by 0 bases and J by 6 bases, leaving 12 bases between them. There are 15 residues in the CDR3. CDR3 nucleotides: TGTGCCAGCAGCCAAGAAGGGGGGGGTGGTCAGCCCCAGCATTTT. It translates to CASSQEGGGGQPQHF.

The chain uses TRBV9 and TRBJ1-4, with D maybe TRBD1 (5 bases). This CDR3 has 15 residues. Germline assignment: CDR1 SGDLS and CDR2 YYNGEE. Trimming pared 0 bases from V and 8 bases from J, leaving 14 bases between. CDR3 nucleotide sequence: TGTGCCAGCAGCGTAGGTCAGGGTCAATGGGAAAAACTGTTTTTT. Protein: CASSVGQGQWEKLFF.

This chain joins TRBV3-1 (or the pseudogene TRBV3-2) and TRBJ1-6; D remains unclear. Germline V gene sequence: CDR1 LGHDT, CDR2 YNNKEL (reference sequence). Trimming pared 4 bases from V and 9 bases from J, leaving 7 bases between. The length of the CDR3 is 12 residues. DNA of the CDR3: TGTGCCAGCAGCCCCAGTCGTTCACCCCTCCACTTT. As protein: CASSPSRSPLHF.

The rearrangement joins TRBV14 to TRBJ1-6; D call uncertain. CDR3 length: 16 residues. Between the trimmed V and J ends, which lost 4 bases and 2 bases, there was a span of 12 bases. Germline assignment: CDR1 SGHDN and CDR2 FVKESK. The CDR3 protein is CASSPVGSPYNSPLHF. The CDR3 DNA follows: TGTGCCAGCAGCCCAGTAGGGAGCCCCTATAATTCACCCCTCCACTTT. Combining the CDR3 with reference TRBV14 and TRBJ1-6 gives the whole variable domain EAGVTQFPSHSVIEKGQTVTLRCDPISGHDNLYWYRRVMGKEIKFLLHFVKESKQDESGMPNNRFLAERTGGTYSTLKVQPAELEDSGVYFCASSPVGSPYNSPLHFGNGTRLTVT.

This chain joins TRBV7-3 and TRBJ1-1, with D maybe TRBD1 (5 bases). CDR1 and CDR2 (germline): SGHTA, FQGTGA. The CDR3 is 15 residues long. Trimming pared 3 bases from V and 1 base from J, leaving 12 bases between. This chain's CDR3 is CASSFSTAPNTEAFF. CDR3 DNA: TGTGCCAGCAGCTTCTCGACAGCCCCGAACACTGAAGCTTTCTTT. The variable domain in full, with the rest retrieved from reference TRBV7-3 and TRBJ1-1, is GAGVSQTPSNKVTEKGKYVELRCDPISGHTALYWYRQSLGQGPEFLIYFQGTGAADDSGLPNDRFFAVRPEGSVSTLKIQRTERGDSAVYLCASSFSTAPNTEAFFGQGTRLTVV.

The chain couples TRBV7-9 to TRBJ1-3; the D gene is possibly TRBD1 (6 bases). Trimming stripped 3 bases from V and 1 base from J, with 13 bases between. CDR1 and CDR2 (germline): SEHNR, FQNEAQ (reference sequence). The CDR3 covers 16 residues. CDR3 sequence: CASSFTSTGSGNTIYF. DNA for the CDR3: TGTGCCAGCAGCTTCACATCCACAGGGTCTGGAAACACCATATATTTT.

The chain couples TRBV27 to TRBJ1-2; D gene uncertain. From germline, CDR1 is MNHEY and CDR2 SMNVEV (reference sequence). The CDR3 has 13 amino acids. The V end was cut by 6 bases, the J end by 7 bases, with 15 bases between. The CDR3 coding sequence is TGTGCCAGCAGCGACCCGGGAGGTGGTGGCTACACCTTC. It translates to CASSDPGGGGYTF.

This clone was seen just once. The chain couples TRBV6-1 to TRBJ1-2; D may be TRBD1 (5 bases). The CDR3 is 14 amino acids. V was cut by 1 base and J by 11 bases, with 17 bases left in between. Germline V lookup: CDR1 MNHNS, CDR2 SASEGT. CDR3: CASSEGIGRGRYTF. CDR3 nucleotide sequence: TGTGCCAGCAGTGAAGGGATAGGTCGGGGGAGGTACACCTTC.

This clone was found once. The chain employs TRBV4-3 and TRBJ2-2; TRBD2 aligns across 12 bases. This CDR3 is built from 16 residues. CDR1 and CDR2 from the germline V gene are LGHNA and YSLEER. Trimming at V came to 4 bases and at J to 0 bases, leaving 0 bases not matched to a gene. The CDR3 DNA reads as TGCGCCAGCAGCCGGACTAGCGGGGCGAACACCGGGGAGCTGTTTTTT. Residues: CASSRTSGANTGELFF.